This is a list of T cell receptor beta chains from one sample in a study of blood T cell repertoires in COVID-19. Sequenced by immunoSEQ multiplex PCR; TCRdb stores in-frame clones only, minus some. The sample has approximately 230,000 clones; 70% to 90% are singletons. The sequencing sample was made of peripheral blood. Receptors originate from a man under 40 who had recovered from COVID-19. Both conserved end residues are part of each CDR3. Each record gives: V gene, J gene, CDR3 length, D gene, clone size, CDR3 protein, CDR3 DNA. The D gene is left open where the match is weak. The size field is filled for only some rows; it gives once, few, many or a size class.

V gene: TRBV19; J gene: TRBJ1-5; CDR3 length: 12; D gene: .; clone size: .; CDR3 protein: CASRGTNQPQHF; CDR3 DNA: TGTGCCAGTAGGGGCACCAATCAGCCCCAGCATTTT
V gene: TRBV9; J gene: TRBJ1-2; CDR3 length: 15; D gene: .; clone size: .; CDR3 protein: CASSVVPRVGYGYTF; CDR3 DNA: TGTGCCAGCAGCGTAGTACCCAGGGTCGGCTATGGCTACACCTTC
V gene: TRBV21-1; J gene: TRBJ2-5; CDR3 length: 15; D gene: .; clone size: .; CDR3 protein: CASSAQQGRQETQYF; CDR3 DNA: TGTGCCAGCAGCGCACAACAGGGACGCCAAGAGACCCAGTACTTC
V gene: TRBV6-5; J gene: TRBJ1-6; CDR3 length: 15; D gene: .; clone size: .; CDR3 protein: CASSNSGVGGSPLHF; CDR3 DNA: TGTGCCAGCAGTAACTCCGGGGTAGGGGGTTCACCCCTCCACTTT
V gene: TRBV10-2; J gene: TRBJ1-1; CDR3 length: 14; D gene: .; clone size: .; CDR3 protein: CASSVEGLNTEAFF; CDR3 DNA: TGCGCCAGCAGTGTCGAGGGCCTGAACACTGAAGCTTTCTTT
V gene: TRBV6-5; J gene: TRBJ1-2; CDR3 length: 15; D gene: TRBD1; clone size: .; CDR3 protein: CASSDDPGQGRTYTF; CDR3 DNA: TGTGCCAGCAGCGACGATCCGGGACAGGGCCGGACCTACACCTTC
V gene: TRBV10-2; J gene: TRBJ1-2; CDR3 length: 14; D gene: TRBD1; clone size: .; CDR3 protein: CASSVGTGFYGYTF; CDR3 DNA: TGCGCCAGCAGTGTAGGGACAGGGTTCTATGGCTACACCTTC
V gene: TRBV4-3; J gene: TRBJ1-2; CDR3 length: 16; D gene: .; clone size: few; CDR3 protein: CASSQDLREKGYGYTF; CDR3 DNA: TGCGCCAGCAGCCAAGATCTCCGGGAAAAAGGCTATGGCTACACCTTC
V gene: TRBV11-2; J gene: TRBJ2-7; CDR3 length: 12; D gene: .; clone size: .; CDR3 protein: CASSEAGFEQYF; CDR3 DNA: TGTGCCAGCAGCGAAGCTGGTTTCGAGCAGTACTTC
V gene: TRBV19; J gene: TRBJ2-5; CDR3 length: 14; D gene: TRBD2; clone size: .; CDR3 protein: CASSLAATEETQYF; CDR3 DNA: TGTGCCAGTTCCCTAGCGGCTACGGAAGAGACCCAGTACTTC